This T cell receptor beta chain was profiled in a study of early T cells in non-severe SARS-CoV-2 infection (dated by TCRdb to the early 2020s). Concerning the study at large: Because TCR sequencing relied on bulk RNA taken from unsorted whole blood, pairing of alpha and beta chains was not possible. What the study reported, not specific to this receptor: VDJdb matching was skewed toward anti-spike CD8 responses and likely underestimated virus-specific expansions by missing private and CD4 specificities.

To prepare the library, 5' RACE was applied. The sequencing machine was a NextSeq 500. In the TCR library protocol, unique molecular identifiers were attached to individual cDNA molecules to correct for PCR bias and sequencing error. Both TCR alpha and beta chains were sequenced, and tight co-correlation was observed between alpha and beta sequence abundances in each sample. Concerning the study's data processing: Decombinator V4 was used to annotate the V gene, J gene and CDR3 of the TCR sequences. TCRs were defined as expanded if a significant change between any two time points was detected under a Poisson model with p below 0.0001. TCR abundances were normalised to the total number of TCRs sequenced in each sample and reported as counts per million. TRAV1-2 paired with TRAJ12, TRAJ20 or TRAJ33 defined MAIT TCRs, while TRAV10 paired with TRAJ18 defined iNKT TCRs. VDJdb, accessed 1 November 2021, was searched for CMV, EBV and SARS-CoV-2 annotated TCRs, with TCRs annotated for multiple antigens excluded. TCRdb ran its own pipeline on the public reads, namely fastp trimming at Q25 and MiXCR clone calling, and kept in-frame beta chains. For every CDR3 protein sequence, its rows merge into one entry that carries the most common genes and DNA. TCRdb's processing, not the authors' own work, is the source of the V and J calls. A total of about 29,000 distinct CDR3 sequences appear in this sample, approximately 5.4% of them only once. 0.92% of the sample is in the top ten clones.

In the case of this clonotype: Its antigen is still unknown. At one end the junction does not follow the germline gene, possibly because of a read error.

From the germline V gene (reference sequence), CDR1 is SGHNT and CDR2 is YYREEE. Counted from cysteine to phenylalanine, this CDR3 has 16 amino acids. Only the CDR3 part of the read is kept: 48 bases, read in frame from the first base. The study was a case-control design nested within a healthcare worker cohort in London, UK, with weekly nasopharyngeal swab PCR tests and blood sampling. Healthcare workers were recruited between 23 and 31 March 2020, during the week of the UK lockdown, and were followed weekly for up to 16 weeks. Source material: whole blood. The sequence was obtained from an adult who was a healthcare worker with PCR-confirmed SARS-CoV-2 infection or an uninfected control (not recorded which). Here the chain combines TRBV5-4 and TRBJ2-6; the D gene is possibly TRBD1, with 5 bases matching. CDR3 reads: CASSLRGISGANALTF. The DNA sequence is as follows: TGTGCCAGCAGCCTAAGGGGCATCTCTGGGGCCAACGCCCTGACTTTC. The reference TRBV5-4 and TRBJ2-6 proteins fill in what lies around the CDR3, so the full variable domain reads ETGVTQSPTHLIKTRGQQVTLRCSSQSGHNTVSWYQQALGQGPQFIFQYYREEENGRGNFPPRFSGLQFPNYSSELNVNALELDDSALYLCASSLRGISGANALTFGAGSRLTVL.